Listed below are T cell receptor beta chains from one sample, sequenced in a study of T cell repertoires in cytomegalovirus infection. Via MiXCR, TCRdb re-called the reads, giving one row per CDR3 protein. Among roughly 990,000 distinct CDR3 sequences listed, around 31% were seen once. Antigens of these TCRs are unknown. Sequenced material: cultured CD8+ T cells from PBMCs, taken from culture after CMV antigen stimulation. These receptors all come from a human donor in good health (CMV status not recorded). Some clones in this sample may be carry-over from other donors' samples. The CDR3 runs from the conserved cysteine through the conserved F or W. A D gene is named only where the DNA matches it firmly. A clone size is listed for some rows: how often the clone was seen (once, few, many), or a class if it is expanded.

DNA: TGTGCCAACAGCTTAGGGGGACTCGACTACGAGCAGTACTTC
CDR3: CANSLGGLDYEQYF
size: -
V: TRBV7-6
D: -
length: 14
J: TRBJ2-7

DNA: TGTGCCAGCAGCCGAGACTCCCTCCTAGACAGGGGCACCTACAATGAGCAGTTCTTC
CDR3: CASSRDSLLDRGTYNEQFF
size: -
V: TRBV7-9
D: TRBD1
length: 19
J: TRBJ2-1

DNA: TGTGCCAGCAGCCCCCGGACAAACGGGGCCAACGTCCTGACTTTC
CDR3: CASSPRTNGANVLTF
size: -
V: TRBV7-9
D: -
length: 15
J: TRBJ2-6

DNA: TGTGCCAGCAGTTTAGATCCTATTCTCACCTACAATGAGCAGTTCTTC
CDR3: CASSLDPILTYNEQFF
size: few
V: TRBV12-3/TRBV12-4
D: -
length: 16
J: TRBJ2-1

DNA: TGCAGCGTCCACCACCGGGACAGGGGAACAGATACGCAGTATTTT
CDR3: CSVHHRDRGTDTQYF
size: -
V: TRBV29-1
D: TRBD1
length: 15
J: TRBJ2-3

DNA: TGTGCCAGCAGCGTAGAAGGGAAGAGCTCCTACAATGAGCAGTTCTTC
CDR3: CASSVEGKSSYNEQFF
size: -
V: TRBV9
D: -
length: 16
J: TRBJ2-1

DNA: TGTGCCAGCAGTTACTACCTTGACAGGGACTTGTGGAGCACTGAAGCTTTCTTT
CDR3: CASSYYLDRDLWSTEAFF
size: -
V: TRBV6-5
D: TRBD1
length: 18
J: TRBJ1-1

DNA: TGTGCCAGCAGTTACAACATCGAAGGGGTGGACACTGAAGCTTTCTTT
CDR3: CASSYNIEGVDTEAFF
size: -
V: TRBV6-2/TRBV6-3
D: -
length: 16
J: TRBJ1-1

DNA: TGTGCCAGCAGTATCAGGGACAGAAGAGGGGAGAGTATAGACACTGAAGCTTTCTTT
CDR3: CASSIRDRRGESIDTEAFF
size: -
V: TRBV12-3/TRBV12-4
D: TRBD1
length: 19
J: TRBJ1-1

DNA: TGTGTCAGCAGCTTAGCGTCGGGACTAGCGGGGCTGTACCAAGAGACCCAGTACTTC
CDR3: CVSSLASGLAGLYQETQYF
size: -
V: TRBV7-4
D: TRBD2
length: 19
J: TRBJ2-5

DNA: TGTGCCAGCGGGGCGGGCAATGAGCAGTTCTTC
CDR3: CASGAGNEQFF
size: -
V: TRBV7-3
D: -
length: 11
J: TRBJ2-1

DNA: TGTGCCAGCAGTTACTCGGGACAGGCCTCTCCCTATGGCTACACCTTC
CDR3: CASSYSGQASPYGYTF
size: few
V: TRBV6-5
D: TRBD1
length: 16
J: TRBJ1-2

DNA: TGTGCCAGTAGTCCCTTCCGGACAGGACCGAACACCGGGGAGCTGTTTTTT
CDR3: CASSPFRTGPNTGELFF
size: -
V: TRBV19
D: TRBD1
length: 17
J: TRBJ2-2

DNA: TGTGCCACCAGTGATTCGGACAGGGGGACCGGGGAGCTGTTTTTT
CDR3: CATSDSDRGTGELFF
size: few
V: TRBV24-1
D: TRBD1
length: 15
J: TRBJ2-2

DNA: TGTGCCACCAGCAGAGGGTCGGGGGCCTACGAGCAGTACTTC
CDR3: CATSRGSGAYEQYF
size: -
V: TRBV15
D: -
length: 14
J: TRBJ2-7

DNA: TGTGCCAGCACCAAGAACGGACGGTACAATCAGCCCCAGCATTTT
CDR3: CASTKNGRYNQPQHF
size: few
V: TRBV6-2/TRBV6-3
D: -
length: 15
J: TRBJ1-5

DNA: TGTGCCAGCAGTTTTGAGGACCCTCTAGCCAAAAACATTCAGTACTTC
CDR3: CASSFEDPLAKNIQYF
size: few
V: TRBV5-6
D: -
length: 16
J: TRBJ2-4

DNA: TGTGCCACCAGCAGAGTAGGGGGCTTGAACACTGAAGCTTTCTTT
CDR3: CATSRVGGLNTEAFF
size: -
V: TRBV15
D: TRBD1
length: 15
J: TRBJ1-1

DNA: TGTGCCAGCAGCTTCACTAGCGGGGCCTTGAATGAGCAGTTCTTC
CDR3: CASSFTSGALNEQFF
size: few
V: TRBV7-9
D: TRBD2
length: 15
J: TRBJ2-1

DNA: TGTGCCAGCAGTTACTCAGGGGGTGACGTCGGGAAGTATGGCTACACCTTC
CDR3: CASSYSGGDVGKYGYTF
size: -
V: TRBV6-6
D: -
length: 17
J: TRBJ1-2

DNA: TGTGCCAGCAGCTTGGACAGGCCGAGCAATCAGCCCCAGCATTTT
CDR3: CASSLDRPSNQPQHF
size: -
V: TRBV5-6
D: -
length: 15
J: TRBJ1-5

DNA: TGTGCCAGCTTGCCCCAAGGGTTAGGCTACGAGCAGTACTTC
CDR3: CASLPQGLGYEQYF
size: -
V: TRBV28
D: -
length: 14
J: TRBJ2-7

DNA: TGCAGCGTTGAAGGTGGGGACATTTTTTTCGGCTACACCTTC
CDR3: CSVEGGDIFFGYTF
size: -
V: TRBV29-1
D: -
length: 14
J: TRBJ1-2

DNA: TGTGCCAGCAGCTATAGGGGCGCAGATACGCAGTATTTT
CDR3: CASSYRGADTQYF
size: many
V: TRBV7-8
D: -
length: 13
J: TRBJ2-3

DNA: TGTGCCAGCAGTTCAGCAGGGATGGAGCAGTACTTC
CDR3: CASSSAGMEQYF
size: -
V: TRBV6-9
D: -
length: 12
J: TRBJ2-7

DNA: TGTGCCAGCAGTGGAAAGACTGAAGCTTTCTTT
CDR3: CASSGKTEAFF
size: -
V: TRBV2
D: -
length: 11
J: TRBJ1-1

DNA: TGTGCCAGCAGCGGGGGTGAAAGTGGACCCACGCGATGGCAGCCCCAGCATTTT
CDR3: CASSGGESGPTRWQPQHF
size: many
V: TRBV7-8
D: -
length: 18
J: TRBJ1-5

DNA: TGTGCCACCAGCCCCGACAGGGGAGGCAATCAGCCCCAGCATTTT
CDR3: CATSPDRGGNQPQHF
size: -
V: TRBV15
D: TRBD1
length: 15
J: TRBJ1-5

DNA: TGTGCCAGCGGCCACTCACAGGGGAGAGAAGCTTTCTTT
CDR3: CASGHSQGREAFF
size: -
V: TRBV6-2/TRBV6-3
D: TRBD1
length: 13
J: TRBJ1-1

DNA: TGTGCCAGCAGCCCCCAGCGGGGGGGCCGGGAGACCCAGTACTTC
CDR3: CASSPQRGGRETQYF
size: -
V: TRBV12-3/TRBV12-4
D: TRBD2
length: 15
J: TRBJ2-5

DNA: TGTGCCAGCACTACAGGGATGGGTCAGCCCCAGCATTTT
CDR3: CASTTGMGQPQHF
size: few
V: TRBV6-5
D: -
length: 13
J: TRBJ1-5

DNA: TGTGCCAGCAGTATTCTAGCGGGGGGGCTCAATGAGCAGTTCTTC
CDR3: CASSILAGGLNEQFF
size: -
V: TRBV27
D: TRBD2
length: 15
J: TRBJ2-1

DNA: TGTGCCAGCAGTCCGGGACAAGGGAACGAAGCTTTCTTT
CDR3: CASSPGQGNEAFF
size: -
V: TRBV12-3/TRBV12-4
D: -
length: 13
J: TRBJ1-1

DNA: TGCGCCAGCAGCCAAGAAATGGCAGAATACGAGCAGTACTTC
CDR3: CASSQEMAEYEQYF
size: -
V: TRBV4-1
D: -
length: 14
J: TRBJ2-7

DNA: TGTGCCAGCAGCTTATCTGAAAATCCAGGGGGCATTGGCTACACCTTC
CDR3: CASSLSENPGGIGYTF
size: -
V: TRBV7-2
D: TRBD1
length: 16
J: TRBJ1-2

DNA: TGTGCCAGCATCTTCCCCTTAATGCCGGGACAGATTCACAATGAGCAGTTCTTC
CDR3: CASIFPLMPGQIHNEQFF
size: -
V: TRBV2
D: TRBD1
length: 18
J: TRBJ2-1

DNA: TGCGCCAGCAGCCAAGATCGTCAAGCTCAGCCCCAGCATTTT
CDR3: CASSQDRQAQPQHF
size: few
V: TRBV4-1
D: -
length: 14
J: TRBJ1-5

DNA: TGTGCCAGCACCCCCGGGGCTAGCGGGGCCCACAATGAGCAGTTCTTC
CDR3: CASTPGASGAHNEQFF
size: -
V: TRBV6-1
D: TRBD2
length: 16
J: TRBJ2-1

DNA: TGTGCCAGCAGTTCCGCCTTGGGGACACAGGTTTCCTACGAGCAGTACTTC
CDR3: CASSSALGTQVSYEQYF
size: -
V: TRBV6-6
D: -
length: 17
J: TRBJ2-7

DNA: TGCGCCAGCAGTGTGAACAGGGGGTCCTACAATGAGCAGTTCTTC
CDR3: CASSVNRGSYNEQFF
size: -
V: TRBV10-2
D: TRBD1
length: 15
J: TRBJ2-1

DNA: TGTGCCAGCAGTTTGACACCGATTGAGCCCCAGCATTTT
CDR3: CASSLTPIEPQHF
size: once
V: TRBV28
D: -
length: 13
J: TRBJ1-5

DNA: TGTGCCAGCAGTGAATTTTTTGTAGGTGGGGATGCAGATACGCAGTATTTT
CDR3: CASSEFFVGGDADTQYF
size: few
V: TRBV25-1
D: -
length: 17
J: TRBJ2-3

DNA: TGTGCCAGCAGGCAAACAGGGACATCATCCATTTCTGGAAACACCATATATTTT
CDR3: CASRQTGTSSISGNTIYF
size: -
V: TRBV14
D: -
length: 18
J: TRBJ1-3

DNA: TGTGCCAGCAGGGGGACAGGGTCAGGGGCCAACGTCCTGACTTTC
CDR3: CASRGTGSGANVLTF
size: few
V: TRBV6-1
D: TRBD1
length: 15
J: TRBJ2-6

DNA: TGTGCCAGTAGTATAGGGAGACTAGCTATGAGCAATGAGCAGTTCTTC
CDR3: CASSIGRLAMSNEQFF
size: many
V: TRBV19
D: TRBD2
length: 16
J: TRBJ2-1

DNA: TGTGCCAGCAGTCCTCCCCGGTGGACGGAACCTCAGCAGCCCCAGCATTTT
CDR3: CASSPPRWTEPQQPQHF
size: many
V: TRBV28
D: -
length: 17
J: TRBJ1-5

DNA: TGTGCCAGCACCCTCTTCTTATCCGATACGCAGTATTTT
CDR3: CASTLFLSDTQYF
size: -
V: TRBV7-2
D: -
length: 13
J: TRBJ2-3

DNA: TGTGCCAGCAGCCAAAAACAAGGGAGTCGAGCTTTCTTT
CDR3: CASSQKQGSRAFF
size: few
V: TRBV7-9
D: -
length: 13
J: TRBJ1-1

DNA: TGTGCCAGCAGCCGTTGGACTAGGGGGGGTAACAATGAGCAGTTCTTC
CDR3: CASSRWTRGGNNEQFF
size: few
V: TRBV11-2
D: -
length: 16
J: TRBJ2-1

DNA: TGCGCCAGCAGCCAAGAAGTGACCTATAATTCACCCCTCCACTTT
CDR3: CASSQEVTYNSPLHF
size: -
V: TRBV4-1
D: -
length: 15
J: TRBJ1-6

DNA: TGTGCCAGCAGGGAATACTCGTCGACAGGGCGACATGGCTACACCTTC
CDR3: CASREYSSTGRHGYTF
size: few
V: TRBV6-5
D: TRBD1
length: 16
J: TRBJ1-2